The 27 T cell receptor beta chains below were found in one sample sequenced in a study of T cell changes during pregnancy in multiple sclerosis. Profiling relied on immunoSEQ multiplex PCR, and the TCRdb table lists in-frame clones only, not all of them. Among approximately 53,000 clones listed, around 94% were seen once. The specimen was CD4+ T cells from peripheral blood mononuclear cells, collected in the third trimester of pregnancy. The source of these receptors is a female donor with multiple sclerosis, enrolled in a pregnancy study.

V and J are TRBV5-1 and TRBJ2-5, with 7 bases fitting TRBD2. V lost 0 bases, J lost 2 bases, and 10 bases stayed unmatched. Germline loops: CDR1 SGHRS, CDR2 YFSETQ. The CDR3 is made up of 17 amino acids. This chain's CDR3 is CASSLAGRGKRQETQYF. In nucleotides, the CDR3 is TGCGCCAGCAGCTTGGCCGGGCGGGGGAAACGACAAGAGACCCAGTACTTC.

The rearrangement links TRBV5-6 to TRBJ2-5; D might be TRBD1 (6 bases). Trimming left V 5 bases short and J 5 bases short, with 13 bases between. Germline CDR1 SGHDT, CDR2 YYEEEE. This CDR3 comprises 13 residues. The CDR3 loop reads CASSTGPGETQYF. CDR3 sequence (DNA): TGTGCCAGCAGTACAGGGCCGGGCGAGACCCAGTACTTC.

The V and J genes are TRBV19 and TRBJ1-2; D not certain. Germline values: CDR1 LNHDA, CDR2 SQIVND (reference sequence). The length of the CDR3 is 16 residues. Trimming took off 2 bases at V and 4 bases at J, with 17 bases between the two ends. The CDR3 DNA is TGTGCCAGTAGTATAATATCGATCGGATCGGGCTATGGCTACACCTTC. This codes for CASSIISIGSGYGYTF. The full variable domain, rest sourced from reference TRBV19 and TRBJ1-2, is DGGITQSPKYLFRKEGQNVTLSCEQNLNHDAMYWYRQDPGQGLRLIYYSQIVNDFQKGDIAEGYSVSREKKESFPLTVTSAQKNPTAFYLCASSIISIGSGYGYTFGSGTRLTVV.

The CDR3 sequence: CATGRGQETQYF. CDR3 sequence (DNA): TGTGCCACCGGCCGGGGCCAAGAGACCCAGTACTTC. The V call is TRBV10-3, the J call TRBJ2-5; a weak D match, TRBD2 (5 bases). The CDR3 consists of 12 residues. From germline, CDR1 is ENHRY and CDR2 SYGVKD. Trimming shortened V by 10 bases and J by 1 base, and 10 bases separated the two germline ends.

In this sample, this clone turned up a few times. The CDR3 here is CASSPRGGQINEKLFF. DNA of the CDR3: TGTGCCAGCAGCCCACGGGGGGGACAGATTAATGAAAAACTGTTTTTT. This chain links TRBV9 with TRBJ1-4; 7 positions agree with TRBD1. The J segment lost 4 bases and the V segment lost 4 bases, leaving 10 bases of the junction unmatched. The CDR3 length is 16 residues. Germline V lookup: CDR1 SGDLS, CDR2 YYNGEE.

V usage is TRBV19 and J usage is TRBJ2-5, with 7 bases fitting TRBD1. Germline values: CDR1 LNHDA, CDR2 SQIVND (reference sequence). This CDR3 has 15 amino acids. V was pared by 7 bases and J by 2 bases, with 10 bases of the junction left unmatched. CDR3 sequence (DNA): TGTGCCAGTATTAAATGGACAGGAGGACAAGAGACCCAGTACTTC. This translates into CASIKWTGGQETQYF.

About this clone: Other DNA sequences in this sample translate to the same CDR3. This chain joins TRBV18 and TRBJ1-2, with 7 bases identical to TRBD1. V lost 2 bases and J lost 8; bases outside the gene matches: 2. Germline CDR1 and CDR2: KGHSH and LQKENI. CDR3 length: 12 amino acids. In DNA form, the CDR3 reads TGTGCCAGCTCACCAGACAGGGACGGCTACACCTTC. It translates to CASSPDRDGYTF.

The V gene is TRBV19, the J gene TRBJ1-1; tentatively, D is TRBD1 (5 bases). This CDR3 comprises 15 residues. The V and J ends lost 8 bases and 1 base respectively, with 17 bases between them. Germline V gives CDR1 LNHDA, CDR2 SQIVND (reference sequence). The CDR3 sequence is CASAGGRGANTEAFF. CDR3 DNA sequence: TGTGCCAGTGCCGGGGGGAGGGGCGCGAACACTGAAGCTTTCTTT.

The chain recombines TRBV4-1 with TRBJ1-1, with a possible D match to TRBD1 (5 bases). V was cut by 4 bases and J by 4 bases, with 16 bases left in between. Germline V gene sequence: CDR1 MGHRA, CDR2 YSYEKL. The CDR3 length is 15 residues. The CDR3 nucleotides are TGCGCCAGCAGCCTGGGCAGGGAAAGAAGCACTGAAGCTTTCTTT. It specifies CASSLGRERSTEAFF.

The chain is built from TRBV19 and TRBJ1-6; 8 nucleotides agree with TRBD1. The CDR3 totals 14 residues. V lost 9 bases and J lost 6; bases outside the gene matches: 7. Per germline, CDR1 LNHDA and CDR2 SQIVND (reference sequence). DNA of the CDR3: TGTGCCAGCGCAGGGGGCAAAAGTAATTCACCCCTCCACTTT. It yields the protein CASAGGKSNSPLHF.

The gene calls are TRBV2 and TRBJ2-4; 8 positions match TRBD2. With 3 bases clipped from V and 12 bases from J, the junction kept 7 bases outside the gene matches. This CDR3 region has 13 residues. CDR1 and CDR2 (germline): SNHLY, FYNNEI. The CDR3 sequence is CASSDAGAGGQYF. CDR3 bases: TGTGCCAGCAGTGACGCAGGTGCGGGGGGTCAGTACTTC.

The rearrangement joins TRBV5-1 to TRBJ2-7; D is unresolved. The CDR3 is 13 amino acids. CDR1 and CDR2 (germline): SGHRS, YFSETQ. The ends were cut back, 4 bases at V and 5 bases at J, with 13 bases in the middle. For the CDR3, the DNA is TGCGCCAGCAGCGGTACTTCGTTCGACGAGCAGTACTTC. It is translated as CASSGTSFDEQYF.

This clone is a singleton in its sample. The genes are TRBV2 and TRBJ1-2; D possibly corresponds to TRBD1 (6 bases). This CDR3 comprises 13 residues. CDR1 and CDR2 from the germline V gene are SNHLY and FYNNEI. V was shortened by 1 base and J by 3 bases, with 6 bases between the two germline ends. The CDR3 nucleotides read TGTGCCAGCAGTGAAGGGACAGACTATGGCTACACCTTC. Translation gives CASSEGTDYGYTF.

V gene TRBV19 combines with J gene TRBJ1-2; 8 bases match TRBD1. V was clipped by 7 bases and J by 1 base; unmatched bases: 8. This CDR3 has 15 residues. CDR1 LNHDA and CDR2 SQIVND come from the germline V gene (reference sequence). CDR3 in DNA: TGTGCCAGTAACCCAGGGGACAGGCTTAACTATGGCTACACCTTC. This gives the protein CASNPGDRLNYGYTF.

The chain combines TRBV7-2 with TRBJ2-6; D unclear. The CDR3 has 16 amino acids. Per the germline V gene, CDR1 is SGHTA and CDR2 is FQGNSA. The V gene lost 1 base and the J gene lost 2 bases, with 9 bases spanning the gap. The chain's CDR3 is CASSLGQLAGANVLTF. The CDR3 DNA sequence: TGTGCCAGCAGCTTAGGACAACTCGCTGGGGCCAACGTCCTGACTTTC.

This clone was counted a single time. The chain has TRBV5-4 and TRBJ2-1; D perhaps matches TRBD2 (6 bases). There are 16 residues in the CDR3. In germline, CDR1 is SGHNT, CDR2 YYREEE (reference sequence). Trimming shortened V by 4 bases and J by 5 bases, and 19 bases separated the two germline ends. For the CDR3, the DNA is TGTGCCAGCAGCCCGGAACTAGCCCGGGGGAACAATGAGCAGTTCTTC. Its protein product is CASSPELARGNNEQFF.

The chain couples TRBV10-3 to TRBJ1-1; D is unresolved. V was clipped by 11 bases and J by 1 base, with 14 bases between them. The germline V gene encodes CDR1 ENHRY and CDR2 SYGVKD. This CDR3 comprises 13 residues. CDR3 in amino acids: CAVGRQANTEAFF. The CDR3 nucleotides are TGTGCCGTAGGTCGGCAGGCGAACACTGAAGCTTTCTTT.

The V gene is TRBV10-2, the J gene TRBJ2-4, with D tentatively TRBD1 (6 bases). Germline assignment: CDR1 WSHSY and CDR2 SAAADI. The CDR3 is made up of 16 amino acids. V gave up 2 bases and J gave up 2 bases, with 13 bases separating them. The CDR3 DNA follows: TGCGCCAGCAGTGAGGAGCCAGGGGTTTCCAAAAACATTCAGTACTTC. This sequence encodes CASSEEPGVSKNIQYF.

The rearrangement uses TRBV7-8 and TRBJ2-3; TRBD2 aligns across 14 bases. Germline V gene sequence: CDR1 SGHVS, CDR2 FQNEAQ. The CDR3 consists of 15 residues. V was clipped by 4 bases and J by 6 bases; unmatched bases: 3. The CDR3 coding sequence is TGTGCCAGCAGCTCGGGACTAGCGGGGGCCGATACGCAGTATTTT. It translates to CASSSGLAGADTQYF. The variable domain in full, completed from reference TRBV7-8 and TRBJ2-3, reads GAGVSQSPRYKVAKRGQDVALRCDPISGHVSLFWYQQALGQGPEFLTYFQNEAQLDKSGLPSDRFFAERPEGSVSTLKIQRTQQEDSAVYLCASSSGLAGADTQYFGPGTRLTVL.

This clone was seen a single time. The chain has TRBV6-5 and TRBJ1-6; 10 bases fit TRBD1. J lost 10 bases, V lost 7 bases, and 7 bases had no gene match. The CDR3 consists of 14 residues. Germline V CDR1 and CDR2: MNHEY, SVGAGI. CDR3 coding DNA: TGTGCCAGCACCCGGACAGGGGGACAGTCACCCCTCCACTTT. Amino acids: CASTRTGGQSPLHF.

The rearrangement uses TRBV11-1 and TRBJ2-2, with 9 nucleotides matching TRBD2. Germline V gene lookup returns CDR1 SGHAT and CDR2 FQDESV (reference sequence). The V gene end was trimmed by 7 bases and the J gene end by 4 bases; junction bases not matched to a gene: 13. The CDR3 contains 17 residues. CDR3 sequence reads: CASTLLPGRGGTGELFF. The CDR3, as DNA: TGTGCCAGCACCCTCCTCCCCGGGCGGGGGGGCACCGGGGAGCTGTTTTTT.

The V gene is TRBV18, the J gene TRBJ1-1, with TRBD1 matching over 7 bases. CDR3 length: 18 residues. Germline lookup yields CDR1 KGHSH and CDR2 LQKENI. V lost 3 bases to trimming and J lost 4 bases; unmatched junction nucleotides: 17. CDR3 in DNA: TGTGCCAGCTCACCCCTGCCGGGACAGCCCCGCGGAGGCACTGAAGCTTTCTTT. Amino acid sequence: CASSPLPGQPRGGTEAFF.

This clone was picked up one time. DNA for the CDR3: TGTGCCAGCAGCGTAGAACAGGGTCCCTACGAGCAGTACTTC. It encodes CASSVEQGPYEQYF. The genes are TRBV9 and TRBJ2-7; weak D call: TRBD1 (6 bases). Trimming took off 0 bases at V and 2 bases at J, with 9 bases between the two ends. The V gene's germline CDR1 is SGDLS and CDR2 YYNGEE. The CDR3 contains 14 residues.

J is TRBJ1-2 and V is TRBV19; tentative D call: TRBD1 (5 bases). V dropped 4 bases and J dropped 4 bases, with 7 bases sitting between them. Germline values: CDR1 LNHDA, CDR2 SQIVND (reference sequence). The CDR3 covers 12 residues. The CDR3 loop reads CASSTTVYGYTF. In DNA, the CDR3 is TGTGCCAGTAGTACGACAGTCTATGGCTACACCTTC. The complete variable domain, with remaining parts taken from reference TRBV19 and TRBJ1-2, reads DGGITQSPKYLFRKEGQNVTLSCEQNLNHDAMYWYRQDPGQGLRLIYYSQIVNDFQKGDIAEGYSVSREKKESFPLTVTSAQKNPTAFYLCASSTTVYGYTFGSGTRLTVV.

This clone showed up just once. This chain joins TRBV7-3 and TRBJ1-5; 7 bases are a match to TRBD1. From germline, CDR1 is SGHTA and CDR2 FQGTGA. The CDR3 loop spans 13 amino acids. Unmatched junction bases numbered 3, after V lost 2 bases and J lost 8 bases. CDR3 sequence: CASSLDREEPQHF. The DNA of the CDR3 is TGTGCCAGCAGCTTAGACAGGGAGGAGCCCCAGCATTTT.

The CDR3 nucleotides are TGTGCCAGCAGGCTCGCGGGTTCCTGGAAACAGGGTGAAGCTTTCTTT. Translated, it gives CASRLAGSWKQGEAFF. The chain carries TRBV25-1 and TRBJ1-1; possibly TRBD1 for D (6 bases). Trimming stripped 6 bases from V and 7 bases from J, with 24 bases between. The CDR3 extends over 16 amino acids. CDR1 is MGHDK and CDR2 is SYGVNS in the germline V gene.

The CDR3 reads CAIYSGVHSGANVLTF. CDR3 coding DNA: TGTGCCATCTATTCGGGGGTCCACTCTGGGGCCAACGTCCTGACTTTC. The chain recombines TRBV10-3 with TRBJ2-6, with D possibly matching TRBD2 (6 bases). The V and J ends lost 8 bases and 0 bases respectively, with 14 bases between them. The length of the CDR3 is 16 residues. CDR1 is ENHRY, CDR2 SYGVKD, per germline.